These T cell receptor beta chains were read from a single sample in a study of neoadjuvant anti-PD-1 for oral cavity cancer. The assay was immunoSEQ multiplex PCR, and TCRdb's table has in-frame clones only and misses some. The table records approximately 10,000 clones, around two thirds of them present only once. Sequenced material: tumor tissue, taken after nivolumab (anti-PD-1) treatment. The origin of the receptors is a person aged 40 to 85 with oral cavity squamous cell carcinoma. CDR3s include the opening cysteine and the closing phenylalanine or tryptophan. The D gene is left open where the match is weak. The size field is filled for only some rows; it gives once, few, many or a size class.

NA,TRBV15,TRBJ2-7,NA,14,CATSRDQGWYEQYF,TGTGCCACCAGCAGAGATCAGGGGTGGTACGAGCAGTACTTC
NA,TRBV29-1,TRBJ1-5,NA,16,CSVMMIGGDSNQPQHF,TGCAGCGTTATGATGATTGGGGGAGATAGCAATCAGCCCCAGCATTTT
NA,TRBV19,TRBJ1-2,NA,14,CASSIVGGNYGYTF,TGTGCCAGTAGTATAGTCGGCGGTAACTATGGCTACACCTTC
TRBD1,TRBV19,TRBJ2-2,NA,14,CASRQGASTGELFF,TGTGCCAGCCGACAGGGGGCGAGCACCGGGGAGCTGTTTTTT
NA,TRBV11-2,TRBJ2-3,once,14,CASSLALVTDTQYF,TGTGCCAGCAGCTTAGCACTAGTCACAGATACGCAGTATTTT
NA,TRBV5-1,TRBJ2-5,once,13,CASSLRGAETQYF,TGCGCCAGCAGCCTCCGAGGGGCAGAGACCCAGTACTTC
NA,TRBV6-1,TRBJ1-5,NA,13,CASSERGKGAQHF,TGTGCCAGCAGTGAGAGGGGGAAAGGAGCCCAGCATTTT
NA,TRBV7-2,TRBJ2-7,once,15,CASSLGWASSYEQYF,TGTGCCAGCAGCTTAGGCTGGGCCAGCTCCTACGAGCAGTACTTC
TRBD2,TRBV19,TRBJ2-1,few,15,CASSISGISYNEQFF,TGTGCCAGTAGTATTAGCGGGATTTCCTACAATGAGCAGTTCTTC
NA,TRBV11-2,TRBJ2-6,once,16,CASSSGQHSGANVLTF,TGTGCCAGCAGCTCGGGGCAGCACTCTGGGGCCAACGTCCTGACTTTC
NA,TRBV6-1,TRBJ1-1,NA,16,CASSEGLKTDLRGAFF,TGTGCCAGCAGTGAAGGATTGAAGACTGACTTAAGAGGGGCTTTCTTT
TRBD1,TRBV14,TRBJ1-1,NA,15,CASSLDRGAFAEAFF,TGTGCCAGCAGTCTGGACAGGGGTGCATTCGCTGAAGCTTTCTTT
NA,TRBV11-2,TRBJ2-2,NA,15,CASSRGASQSGELFF,TGTGCCAGCAGCAGAGGGGCTAGTCAGTCCGGGGAGCTGTTTTTT
TRBD2,TRBV29-1,TRBJ2-7,NA,14,CSVAAGGRFYEQYF,TGCAGCGTTGCGGCGGGAGGACGGTTTTACGAGCAGTACTTC
NA,TRBV9,TRBJ2-7,NA,15,CASSAGTASSYEQYF,TGTGCCAGCAGCGCCGGGACGGCCTCCTCCTACGAGCAGTACTTC
TRBD1,TRBV5-1,TRBJ2-5,NA,14,CASRGTGMKETQYF,TGCGCCAGCAGGGGGACAGGGATGAAAGAGACCCAGTACTTC
NA,TRBV7-2,TRBJ2-5,NA,14,CASSLNGGGETQYF,TGTGCCAGCAGCTTAAACGGGGGCGGGGAGACCCAGTACTTC
TRBD2,TRBV19,TRBJ2-2,NA,15,CASKGAGGVIGELFF,TGTGCCAGTAAGGGAGCGGGAGGGGTCATCGGGGAGCTGTTTTTT
NA,TRBV5-8,TRBJ1-5,NA,14,CASSPIGLGQPQHF,TGTGCCAGCAGCCCTATAGGGTTAGGACAGCCCCAGCATTTT
TRBD2,TRBV7-9,TRBJ2-3,NA,16,CASSLQKRGRTDTQYF,TGTGCCAGCAGCTTGCAGAAGCGGGGGAGGACAGATACGCAGTATTTT
NA,TRBV7-9,TRBJ2-5,large,15,CASSPLTISRGTQYF,TGTGCCAGCAGCCCCCTTACTATCTCTCGGGGGACCCAGTACTTC
NA,TRBV27,TRBJ1-6,NA,16,CASSFLGGQGNSPLHF,TGTGCCAGCAGTTTCCTAGGGGGACAAGGTAATTCACCCCTCCACTTT
TRBD1,TRBV19,TRBJ1-1,NA,14,CASSIGTGGTEAFF,TGTGCCAGTAGTATTGGGACAGGAGGCACTGAAGCTTTCTTT
NA,TRBV6-1,TRBJ2-1,NA,14,CASSDRQKYNEQFF,TGTGCCAGCAGTGATCGTCAGAAGTACAATGAGCAGTTCTTC